The entry below gives a single TCR beta chain sequence along with its context. Its specific antigen is unknown. No base quality information exists; no much larger clone differs at one position. The immunoSEQ Assay, a bias-controlled multiplex PCR, was used to amplify TCRbeta CDR3 regions from genomic DNA. The original pipeline was this. Nucleated cell counts per sample were estimated from amplification of reference gene primers within the assay. To quantify the absolute abundance of each unique TCRbeta CDR3 rearrangement, sequence reads were collapsed and filtered. For each sample, productive Simpson clonality was calculated as the square root of Simpson's diversity index across productive rearrangements. TCRdb obtained this table from immuneACCESS and retained in-frame rearrangements with V and J assigned. These tables miss some clones; where compared with another copy, unresolved V genes account for less than half of the shortfall, and the remainder is unexplained. V and J calls and clone size come straight from that table; D and trimming were deduced from the DNA. The sample has fewer than 150,000 clones on record, around nine tenths of them singletons. 0.88% of the sample belongs to the ten largest clones.

This record belongs to a study of blood T cell repertoires in COVID-19 (dated by TCRdb to 2020 to 2021). Background for the entire study: Collaborator samples came from the United States, Italy and Spain and covered acute and convalescent phases of COVID-19. The sample metadata nearly always contained a de-identified subject ID, COVID-19 status, age in years and sex. HLA class I and class II types, where available, came from metadata supplied by the sample provider rather than from assay-based typing. The repertoires were released in a freely available public database meant as a resource for research on the immune response to SARS-CoV-2. Subjects who had been exposed to COVID-19, were actively infected with it, or had recovered from it provided the deeply sampled blood TCRbeta repertoires that made up the dataset. The samples were drawn from the first 160 participants of the ongoing ImmuneRACE study and from 1,254 subjects provided by 6 global collaborators. The material from the prospective study consisted of cDNA or gDNA derived from T cells, B-cell-depleted T cells, or PBMCs. Findings and caveats that apply to the study as a whole: Clinical and demographic metadata were provided uncurated, with the amount varying by source and participant.

Collaborating institutions collected whole blood in K2EDTA tubes following their own protocols. For TCRbeta analysis, collaborators shipped samples in one of three forms: frozen whole blood, isolated PBMCs, or DNA extracted from either of those sample types. The sequence came from a woman aged 45-60 years with active or convalescent COVID-19. Sequences were obtained from peripheral blood.

The CDR3 protein is CACGLPGTSGSNEQFF. The nucleotide sequence is given as TGTGCCTGTGGATTACCCGGGACTAGCGGGAGTAATGAGCAGTTCTTC. The rearrangement combines TRBV30 with TRBJ2-1; 14 middle bases align to TRBD2. The germline V gene (reference sequence) provides CDR1 GTSNPN and CDR2 SVGIG. The CDR3 goes from the cysteine to the phenylalanine over 16 residues. CDR3 DNA only is kept here, 48 bases in frame from base 1. Unmatched junction bases come to 11, with V trimmed by 6 bases and J by 7 bases. Beyond the CDR3, the reference TRBV30 and TRBJ2-1 genes provide the residues; the full variable domain reads: SQTIHQWPATLVQPVGSPLSLECTVEGTSNPNLYWYRQAAGRGLQLLFYSVGIGQISSEVPQNLSASRPQDRQFILSSKKLLLSDSGFYLCACGLPGTSGSNEQFFGPGTRLTVL.